These 15 T cell receptor beta chains came from one sample sequenced in a study of shared clonotypes between healthy human individuals. The method was immunoSEQ multiplex PCR; TCRdb's version includes in-frame clones alone and lacks a portion of them. This table has some 95,000 clones, 60% to 75% appearing once. Specimen: memory CD8+ T cells sorted from blood. Subset defined: CD45RO+ cells pooled with CCR7-negative TemRA cells. These receptors were obtained from a man younger than 40 in good health.

V usage is TRBV6-6 and J usage is TRBJ1-2; D remains ambiguous. This CDR3 contains 12 residues. CDR1 and CDR2 (germline): MNHNY, SVGAGI (reference sequence). V lost 6 bases and J lost 11, with 16 bases in between. In DNA form, the CDR3 reads TGTGCCAGCAGCGCCGACCGGGCGAGGTACACCTTC. This sequence encodes CASSADRARYTF.

The chain combines TRBV30 with TRBJ2-7; D is possibly TRBD2 (6 bases). Trimming cost V 6 bases and J 6 bases, with 18 bases left between them. The germline V gene has CDR1 GTSNPN and CDR2 SVGIG (reference sequence). The CDR3 is 13 amino acids. The CDR3 reads CACFIGFGGEQYF. CDR3 in DNA: TGTGCCTGTTTTATAGGGTTCGGGGGCGAGCAGTACTTC.

The chain has TRBV9 and TRBJ2-3; TRBD2 is a possible D gene (7 bases). The CDR3 totals 16 residues. V was pared by 6 bases and J by 3 bases, with 20 bases between. Germline lookup yields CDR1 SGDLS and CDR2 YYNGEE. The chain's CDR3 is CASNGGQGYGTDTQYF. CDR3 coding DNA: TGTGCCAGCAACGGGGGGCAGGGTTATGGAACAGATACGCAGTATTTT.

This sequence joins TRBV7-9 and TRBJ1-4; 8 bases fit TRBD1. Per germline, CDR1 SEHNR and CDR2 FQNEAQ (reference sequence). The CDR3 covers 17 residues. V lost 6 bases, J lost 0 bases, and 9 bases stayed unmatched. Written as DNA, the CDR3 is TGTGCCAGCAGAGAAAAGGGACAGGATGCAACTAATGAAAAACTGTTTTTT. This encodes CASREKGQDATNEKLFF.

Notes on this clone: This is likely an artifact of a read error, given a far larger clone one base away. The genes are TRBV5-5 and TRBJ2-7; D may be TRBD1 (6 bases). Per germline, CDR1 SGHKS and CDR2 YYEKEE (reference sequence). V was cut by 5 bases and J by 5 bases, with 17 bases left in between. The CDR3 totals 14 residues. The CDR3, as DNA: TGTGCCAGCAGGGGGGTTGTCTCAGGGGACGAGCAGTACTTC. Its translation is CASRGVVSGDEQYF.

The gene calls are TRBV9 and TRBJ2-1; weak D call: TRBD1 (6 bases). CDR3 size: 14 residues. The V end was cut by 4 bases, the J end by 7 bases, with 15 bases between. Germline loops: CDR1 SGDLS, CDR2 YYNGEE. CDR3 sequence (DNA): TGTGCCAGCAGCTCGGACAGTTCGTGGAATGAGCAGTTCTTC. This sequence encodes CASSSDSSWNEQFF.

CDR3 loop: CASSFRSRGDETQYF. CDR3 DNA sequence: TGTGCCAGCAGCTTCAGGAGCAGGGGGGATGAGACCCAGTACTTC. The chain has TRBV5-4 and TRBJ2-5; D might be TRBD1 (7 bases). This CDR3 comprises 15 residues. Germline lookup yields CDR1 SGHNT and CDR2 YYREEE (reference sequence). V gave up 2 bases and J gave up 5 bases, with 16 bases separating them.

This sequence joins TRBV4-2 and TRBJ2-3; D perhaps matches TRBD2 (5 bases). This CDR3 region has 15 residues. Per germline, CDR1 LGHNA and CDR2 YNFKEQ. V lost 5 bases to trimming and J lost 0 bases, with 12 bases between them. The CDR3 loop reads CASSFRTPSTDTQYF. The DNA for the CDR3 is TGTGCCAGCAGCTTTCGGACTCCTAGCACAGATACGCAGTATTTT.

The gene calls are TRBV28 and TRBJ2-1; a possible D gene is TRBD2 (5 bases). Germline V CDR1 and CDR2: MDHEN, SYDVKM. Trimming removed 11 bases from V and 3 bases from J, with 20 bases in between. The CDR3 length is 15 residues. This CDR3 is CAWPPPGVLYNEQFF. DNA for the CDR3: TGTGCCTGGCCCCCCCCCGGGGTACTCTACAATGAGCAGTTCTTC.

The CDR3 DNA follows: TGTGCCAGCAGCGGGAGAGGGGGTTACGGCTACGAGCAGTACTTC. Translating it yields CASSGRGGYGYEQYF. The chain links TRBV5-6 to TRBJ2-7; D is possibly TRBD1 (6 bases). Germline values: CDR1 SGHDT, CDR2 YYEEEE. CDR3 length: 15 amino acids. The germline V and J ends were trimmed by 4 bases and 3 bases, with 17 bases remaining between them.

Of note for this clone: The same CDR3 arises from other DNA sequences in this sample as well. The chain combines TRBV29-1 with TRBJ2-3, with D possibly TRBD2 on 6 matching bases. Germline CDR1 SQVTM, CDR2 ANQGSEA. The CDR3 loop spans 15 amino acids. V lost 1 base, J lost 0 bases, and 11 bases lay in between. The CDR3 is CSVEVLGTSTDTQYF. CDR3 DNA: TGCAGCGTTGAAGTCTTGGGGACTAGCACAGATACGCAGTATTTT.

The chain carries TRBV6-5 and TRBJ2-7, with TRBD1 as a possible D gene (5 bases). V was pared by 7 bases and J by 4 bases, with 17 bases between. The germline V gene encodes CDR1 MNHEY and CDR2 SVGAGI. CDR3 length equals 14 residues. CDR3 region: CASTLQLGAYEQYF. The CDR3 nucleotides read TGTGCCAGCACCCTGCAACTTGGGGCTTACGAGCAGTACTTC.

The chain uses TRBV28 and TRBJ1-5; weak D call: TRBD1 (5 bases). Germline CDR1 is MDHEN and CDR2 is SYDVKM. The CDR3 has 17 amino acids. V lost 3 bases, J lost 0 bases, and 15 bases lay in between. The CDR3 loop is CASSFLIGGYSNQPQHF. The CDR3 DNA sequence: TGTGCCAGCAGTTTTTTGATCGGGGGGTATAGCAATCAGCCCCAGCATTTT.

The gene calls are TRBV27 and TRBJ2-7, with TRBD2 matching 8 bases. The V gene's germline CDR1 is MNHEY and CDR2 SMNVEV (reference sequence). There are 15 residues in the CDR3. The J segment lost 2 bases and the V segment lost 3 bases, leaving 6 bases of the junction unmatched. The CDR3 reads CASSLISGTAYEQYF. As DNA, the CDR3 is TGTGCCAGCAGTTTGATTAGCGGGACCGCCTACGAGCAGTACTTC.

J is TRBJ1-5 and V is TRBV12-5; D unclear. CDR1 and CDR2 from the germline V gene are LGHNT and FRNRAP. The V and J ends lost 0 bases and 8 bases respectively, with 5 bases between them. This CDR3 is built from 12 residues. CDR3 nucleotide sequence: TGTGCTAGTGGTTTGGTTATAAAGCCCCAGCATTTT. This encodes CASGLVIKPQHF.